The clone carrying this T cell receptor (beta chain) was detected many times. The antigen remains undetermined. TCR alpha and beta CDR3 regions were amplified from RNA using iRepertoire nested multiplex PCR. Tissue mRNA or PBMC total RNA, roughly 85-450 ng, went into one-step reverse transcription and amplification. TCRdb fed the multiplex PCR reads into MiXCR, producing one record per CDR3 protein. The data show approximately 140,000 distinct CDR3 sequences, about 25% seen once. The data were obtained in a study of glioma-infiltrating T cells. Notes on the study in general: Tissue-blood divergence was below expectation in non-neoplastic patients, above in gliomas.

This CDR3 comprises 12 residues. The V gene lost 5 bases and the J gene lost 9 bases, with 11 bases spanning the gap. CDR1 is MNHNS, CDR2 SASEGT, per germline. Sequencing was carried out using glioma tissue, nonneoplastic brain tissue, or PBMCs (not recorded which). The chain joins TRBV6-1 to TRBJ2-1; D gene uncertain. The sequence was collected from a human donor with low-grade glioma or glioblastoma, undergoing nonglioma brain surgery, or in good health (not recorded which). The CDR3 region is CASSTRKAEQFF. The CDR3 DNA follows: TGTGCCAGCAGTACCCGGAAGGCTGAGCAGTTCTTC.